Listed below are T cell receptor beta chains from one sample, sequenced in a study of cytomegalovirus exposure and HLA in healthy donors. Measured with immunoSEQ multiplex PCR; TCRdb has only the in-frame clones, and not every one. The sample yields around 130,000 clones, roughly 80% seen once. The sample comprised PBMCs. These receptors came from a boy younger than 18 in good health and CMV-seronegative. Both conserved end residues are part of each CDR3. The D gene is left open where the match is weak. A clone size is listed for some rows: how often the clone was seen (once, few, many), or a class if it is expanded.

cdr3_length	clone_size	j_call	d_call	v_call	cdr3_aa	cdr3_nt
15	-	TRBJ1-2	-	TRBV10-3	CAISESSQYLYGYTF	TGTGCCATCAGTGAGTCGTCGCAGTACCTCTATGGCTACACCTTC
12	-	TRBJ2-1	TRBD1	TRBV6-5	CASSPQGNEQFF	TGTGCCAGCAGTCCACAGGGGAATGAGCAGTTCTTC
13	-	TRBJ2-1	-	TRBV4-2	CASSQAVLGEQFF	TGTGCCAGCAGCCAAGCGGTACTAGGTGAGCAGTTCTTC
13	once	TRBJ2-2	-	TRBV6-4	CASSEELAGELFF	TGTGCCAGCAGTGAAGAACTAGCCGGGGAGCTGTTTTTT
14	-	TRBJ2-5	-	TRBV6-1	CASREGAAAETQYF	TGTGCCAGCAGGGAAGGGGCTGCCGCGGAGACCCAGTACTTC
15	-	TRBJ2-7	TRBD1	TRBV6-1	CASTPPGTGSSEQYF	TGTGCCAGCACCCCCCCCGGGACAGGGAGCTCCGAGCAGTACTTC
15	-	TRBJ2-1	TRBD2	TRBV29-1	CSGYGGEDDEGEQFF	TGCAGCGGTTATGGGGGGGAGGATGATGAAGGTGAGCAGTTCTTC
14	-	TRBJ2-7	TRBD1	TRBV23-1	CATSGSDRGKEQYF	TGCGCCACCTCTGGTTCGGACAGGGGGAAAGAGCAGTACTTC
14	-	TRBJ2-7	-	TRBV18	CASSTGRSSYEQYF	TGTGCCAGCTCGACCGGTCGGAGCTCCTACGAGCAGTACTTC
18	-	TRBJ2-6	-	TRBV27	CASSPGDRIFSGANVLTF	TGTGCCAGCAGTCCGGGGGACAGAATCTTCTCTGGGGCCAACGTCCTGACTTTC
14	-	TRBJ2-7	TRBD2	TRBV7-6	CASSSTSGGYEQYF	TGTGCCAGCAGCTCCACTAGCGGGGGCTACGAGCAGTACTTC
13	once	TRBJ1-1	-	TRBV7-7	CASSLERNTEAFF	TGTGCCAGCAGCTTAGAGAGGAACACTGAAGCTTTCTTT
16	-	TRBJ2-7	-	TRBV4-2	CASSQGGVAEHYEQYF	TGTGCCAGCAGCCAAGGGGGGGTAGCGGAGCACTACGAGCAGTACTTC
17	-	TRBJ2-3	-	TRBV27	CASRRGASDRATDTQYF	TGTGCCAGCAGGCGTGGCGCTAGCGACCGAGCCACAGATACGCAGTATTTT
15	-	TRBJ2-7	TRBD1	TRBV10-3	CAISDGTGGGYEQYF	TGTGCCATCAGTGATGGCACAGGGGGCGGCTACGAGCAGTACTTC
14	-	TRBJ2-3	TRBD1	TRBV6-5	CASSLDRESDTQYF	TGTGCCAGCAGTCTAGACAGGGAATCAGATACGCAGTATTTT
15	-	TRBJ1-2	-	TRBV4-2	CASSQDHAGRGGYTF	TGTGCCAGCAGCCAAGATCACGCGGGCCGCGGTGGCTACACCTTC
14	-	TRBJ2-1	-	TRBV19	CASSPSVGGGEQFF	TGTGCCAGTAGTCCTAGCGTGGGTGGGGGTGAGCAGTTCTTC
13	-	TRBJ1-2	-	TRBV27	CASTRAYGHGYTF	TGTGCCAGCACCAGGGCCTATGGTCATGGCTACACCTTC
16	-	TRBJ1-1	TRBD1	TRBV5-1	CASSPFGTELNTEAFF	TGCGCCAGCAGCCCCTTTGGGACAGAGCTGAACACTGAAGCTTTCTTT
15	-	TRBJ1-5	TRBD1	TRBV7-2	CASSLVTGGDQPQHF	TGTGCCAGCAGCTTAGTTACAGGGGGAGATCAGCCCCAGCATTTT
15	-	TRBJ1-4	-	TRBV9	CASSVGTETNEKLFF	TGTGCCAGCAGCGTAGGGACAGAGACTAATGAAAAACTGTTTTTT
14	-	TRBJ2-7	TRBD2	TRBV11-2	CASSLVGGAGEQYF	TGTGCCAGCAGCTTAGTCGGGGGGGCCGGGGAGCAGTACTTC
16	once	TRBJ2-7	TRBD2	TRBV2	CASSAGLAVSSYEQYF	TGTGCCAGCAGTGCGGGACTAGCGGTTAGCTCCTACGAGCAGTACTTC
12	-	TRBJ2-5	-	TRBV30	CAWSGGGETQYF	TGTGCCTGGAGTGGGGGAGGAGAGACCCAGTACTTC
14	-	TRBJ1-5	-	TRBV6-1	CASSEGGGHQPQHF	TGTGCCAGCAGTGAGGGGGGGGGACATCAGCCCCAGCATTTT
15	-	TRBJ2-1	TRBD2	TRBV6-1	CASSELAGVYNEQFF	TGTGCCAGCAGTGAATTGGCGGGAGTCTACAATGAGCAGTTCTTC
13	-	TRBJ1-1	-	TRBV27	CASSLTINTEAFF	TGTGCCAGCAGCCTGACTATCAACACTGAAGCTTTCTTT
14	-	TRBJ1-1	TRBD1	TRBV30	CAWSEGAGNTEAFF	TGTGCCTGGAGCGAGGGGGCAGGGAACACTGAAGCTTTCTTT
13	-	TRBJ2-2	-	TRBV11-2	CASRQTNTGELFF	TGTGCCAGCAGACAGACCAACACCGGGGAGCTGTTTTTT
17	once	TRBJ2-7	TRBD2	TRBV18	CASSPTRPGLAPSEQYF	TGTGCCAGCTCACCGACCCGCCCGGGACTAGCGCCCAGCGAGCAGTACTTC
16	-	TRBJ2-3	-	TRBV6-5	CASSYLGAGGTDTQYF	TGTGCCAGCAGTTATCTTGGAGCAGGGGGCACAGATACGCAGTATTTT
14	-	TRBJ1-4	-	TRBV7-9	CASSSRDQGEKLFF	TGTGCCAGCAGCTCCCGGGATCAAGGTGAAAAACTGTTTTTT
12	-	TRBJ1-5	-	TRBV6-5	CASKNRDQPQHF	TGTGCCAGCAAAAACAGGGATCAGCCCCAGCATTTT
15	-	TRBJ2-2	-	TRBV6-6	CASRLGKANTGELFF	TGTGCCAGCAGGCTCGGGAAGGCGAACACCGGGGAGCTGTTTTTT
13	-	TRBJ2-5	-	TRBV5-1	CASSLAQQETQYF	TGCGCCAGCAGCTTGGCGCAGCAAGAGACCCAGTACTTC
15	once	TRBJ2-7	TRBD2	TRBV10-3	CAISESTSATYEQYF	TGTGCCATCAGTGAGTCGACTAGCGCCACATACGAGCAGTACTTC